What follows is one T cell receptor beta chain and its context. What it binds is unknown. At one end the junction does not follow the germline gene, possibly because of a read error. This CDR3 has 15 amino acids. These data originate in a study of blood T cells in healthy people across ages. Study-level findings and limits: Long-lived donors exceeded aged donors in naive CD4+ cells and diversity. The percentage of naive T cells correlated strongly with TCR beta diversity.

PBMCs were isolated at a quantity of at least 7 million per sample. Then a second PCR, running roughly 6 to 11 cycles, was carried out with a sample-barcoded 5' primer and a J-beta primer mix. TCRdb re-derived calls from the 5' RACE reads in MiXCR, one entry per CDR3 protein. The repertoire holds hundreds of thousands of distinct CDR3 sequences, with approximately 21% as singletons. The TCR comes from a man between 65 and 79 years old in good health. The gene calls are TRBV12-3 or TRBV12-4 and TRBJ2-3; TRBD2 aligns across 9 bases. What was sequenced was blood. The CDR3 loop is CPSRPVAGVDDTQYF. The CDR3 DNA sequence: TGTCCCAGCCGTCCAGTAGCGGGAGTTGACGATACGCAGTATTTT.